A single sample is the source of the 16 T cell receptor beta chains below, sequenced in a study of beta chain features in type 1 diabetes. Study results and caveats: There was a moderate but significant shortening of TCRB CDR3s in all four CD4+ subsets of Type 1 diabetes patients.

Expressed TCRB transcripts were sequenced after all isolated RNA was converted to cDNA. Generated by immunoSEQ multiplex PCR, the TCRdb table keeps only in-frame clones and is missing some. This sample has under 850,000 clones; roughly 13% occur once, and the top ten carry about 0.02%. Their cognate antigens are unknown. Sequencing input: naive CD4+ T cells from blood. These receptors originate from a man aged 18 to 35 with type 1 diabetes.

In its sample, this clone was seen a few times. The sample carries other DNA sequences with the same CDR3. V gene TRBV18 combines with J gene TRBJ2-5, with D hard to call. Trimming took 3 bases from V and 2 from J, leaving 4 bases between them. Germline loops: CDR1 KGHSH, CDR2 LQKENI. This CDR3 spans 12 amino acids. The CDR3 sequence: CASSPGQETQYF. The CDR3 nucleotides read TGTGCCAGCTCACCGGGTCAAGAGACCCAGTACTTC. The full variable domain, rest sourced from reference TRBV18 and TRBJ2-5, is NAGVMQNPRHLVRRRGQEARLRCSPMKGHSHVYWYRQLPEEGLKFMVYLQKENIIDESGMPKERFSAEFPKEGPSILRIQQVVRGDSAAYFCASSPGQETQYFGPGTRLLVL.

J is TRBJ1-2 and V is TRBV29-1; 7 bases match TRBD1. Losses at the gene ends were 3 bases for V and 3 bases for J; bases not matched to a gene: 4. Germline values: CDR1 SQVTM, CDR2 ANQGSEA. The CDR3 totals 13 residues. DNA of the CDR3: TGCAGCGTTGACGACAGGGAGGACTATGGCTACACCTTC. Translation: CSVDDREDYGYTF.

Comment on this clone: Mismatch with germline at one junction end may stem from a read error. The rearrangement joins TRBV10-3 to TRBJ2-1; the D is unclear. The CDR3 runs to 13 residues. Germline values: CDR1 ENHRY, CDR2 SYGVKD. Here the CDR3 reads CASSTTAPAAQFF. The CDR3 bases are TGTGCCAGCAGTACGACTGCGCCGGCTGCGCAGTTCTTC.

This clone came up a few times. The rearrangement joins TRBV6-1 to TRBJ2-3; D is uncertain. V lost 5 bases to trimming and J lost 0 bases, with 6 bases between them. The CDR3 runs to 13 residues. The germline V gene has CDR1 MNHNS and CDR2 SASEGT. The CDR3 coding sequence is TGTGCCAGCAGTATCGAGAGCACAGATACGCAGTATTTT. Amino acids: CASSIESTDTQYF.

This clone was seen at least ten times. The chain employs TRBV30 and TRBJ1-1; D unclear. The germline gives CDR1 GTSNPN, CDR2 SVGIG (reference sequence). The CDR3 length is 11 residues. V was cut by 2 bases and J by 8 bases, with 9 bases left in between. CDR3 sequence (DNA): TGTGCCTGGAGTCTGACATCCGAAGCTTTCTTT. Encoded protein: CAWSLTSEAFF.

This clone was seen at least ten times. Other DNA sequences in the same sample also yield this CDR3. The chain recombines TRBV7-9 with TRBJ2-3; D is undetermined. Germline CDR1 is SEHNR and CDR2 is FQNEAQ (reference sequence). This CDR3 has 12 amino acids. The V end lost 2 bases, the J end lost 5 bases, and 5 bases lay between the germline ends. The CDR3 loop reads CASSLIGDTQYF. For the CDR3, the DNA is TGTGCCAGCAGCTTAATTGGAGATACGCAGTATTTT.

This clone was counted between two and nine times. V is TRBV30 and J is TRBJ2-1; D not resolved. Germline loops: CDR1 GTSNPN, CDR2 SVGIG (reference sequence). CDR3 size: 12 residues. V was cut by 2 bases and J by 9 bases, with 11 bases left in between. The CDR3 region has the DNA TGTGCCTGGAGTTCAACCGCCAGTGAGCAGTTCTTC. Translation gives CAWSSTASEQFF.

This clone has only a few counts. This rearrangement joins TRBV7-2 to TRBJ1-2, with D tentatively TRBD1 (6 bases). The germline V gene has CDR1 SGHTA and CDR2 FQGNSA. This CDR3 has 12 amino acids. Deletions cut 5 bases from V and 8 bases from J, with 12 bases between. The CDR3 is CASSPQGGGYTF. The CDR3 DNA is TGTGCCAGCAGCCCACAGGGAGGAGGCTACACCTTC.

The chain carries TRBV18 and TRBJ1-2, with D unresolved. This CDR3 is 15 amino acids long. Germline CDR1 is KGHSH and CDR2 is LQKENI. V lost 0 bases and J lost 3, with 11 bases in between. CDR3 nucleotides: TGTGCCAGCTCACCACCGGACCGGAGAGACTATGGCTACACCTTC. Translation gives CASSPPDRRDYGYTF.

This clone was picked up a small number of times. In the same sample, other DNA sequences code for this CDR3. The chain employs TRBV4-2 and TRBJ2-7; D gene unclear. The CDR3 is 12 residues long. The germline V gene has CDR1 LGHNA and CDR2 YNFKEQ. The V end lost 0 bases, the J end lost 3 bases, and 3 bases lay between the germline ends. CDR3 residues: CASSQDSYEQYF. The CDR3, as DNA: TGTGCCAGCAGCCAAGACAGCTACGAGCAGTACTTC.

The chain joins TRBV4-1 to TRBJ2-3; TRBD1 or TRBD2 may be the D gene (7 bases each). The V gene lost 2 bases and the J gene lost 5 bases, with 17 bases spanning the gap. CDR1 and CDR2 from the germline V gene are MGHRA and YSYEKL. The CDR3 length is 16 residues. Here the CDR3 DNA reads TGCGCCAGCAGCCAAAGGAGAGGGGGCGGGGGAGATACGCAGTATTTT. Amino acid sequence: CASSQRRGGGGDTQYF.

This clone was seen only a few times. The chain has TRBV14 and TRBJ2-1, with unresolved D. The CDR3 contains 17 residues. V lost 1 base to trimming and J lost 7 bases, with 20 bases between them. The germline gives CDR1 SGHDN, CDR2 FVKESK. CDR3 sequence reads: CASSQGASGASGNEQFF. The DNA for the CDR3 is TGTGCCAGCAGCCAAGGGGCCTCCGGCGCTTCCGGAAATGAGCAGTTCTTC.

This sequence joins TRBV25-1 and TRBJ1-2; D possibly corresponds to TRBD1 (6 bases). CDR3 length: 14 amino acids. The germline V gene encodes CDR1 MGHDK and CDR2 SYGVNS. V shed 8 bases and J shed 4 bases, with 17 bases lying between them. CDR3 loop: CASSLGGLGYGYTF. The CDR3 DNA follows: TGTGCCAGCTCCCTTGGGGGCTTGGGCTATGGCTACACCTTC.

CDR3 residues: CASSDNGATNEKLFF. CDR3 bases: TGTGCCAGCAGTGATAATGGGGCAACTAATGAAAAACTGTTTTTT. The rearrangement links TRBV25-1 to TRBJ1-4; D gene unclear. The CDR3 is 15 residues long. Germline loops: CDR1 MGHDK, CDR2 SYGVNS. V was pared by 3 bases and J by 0 bases, with 8 bases between.

The rearrangement uses TRBV30 and TRBJ2-7, with D unclear. V was pared by 4 bases and J by 2 bases, with 9 bases between. The CDR3 spans 12 residues. Germline V CDR1 and CDR2: GTSNPN, SVGIG (reference sequence). The CDR3 DNA reads as TGTGCCTGGAAGGGCCGTCCCTACGAGCAGTACTTC. This sequence encodes CAWKGRPYEQYF.

V usage is TRBV7-3 and J usage is TRBJ1-1, with 7 bases identical to TRBD1. The ends lost 6 bases at V and 7 bases at J; junction bases unmatched: 8. The CDR3 is made up of 13 amino acids. Per germline, CDR1 SGHTA and CDR2 FQGTGA. The CDR3 here is CASSLGGGFEAFF. The CDR3 DNA follows: TGTGCCAGCAGTCTAGGGGGCGGCTTTGAAGCTTTCTTT.